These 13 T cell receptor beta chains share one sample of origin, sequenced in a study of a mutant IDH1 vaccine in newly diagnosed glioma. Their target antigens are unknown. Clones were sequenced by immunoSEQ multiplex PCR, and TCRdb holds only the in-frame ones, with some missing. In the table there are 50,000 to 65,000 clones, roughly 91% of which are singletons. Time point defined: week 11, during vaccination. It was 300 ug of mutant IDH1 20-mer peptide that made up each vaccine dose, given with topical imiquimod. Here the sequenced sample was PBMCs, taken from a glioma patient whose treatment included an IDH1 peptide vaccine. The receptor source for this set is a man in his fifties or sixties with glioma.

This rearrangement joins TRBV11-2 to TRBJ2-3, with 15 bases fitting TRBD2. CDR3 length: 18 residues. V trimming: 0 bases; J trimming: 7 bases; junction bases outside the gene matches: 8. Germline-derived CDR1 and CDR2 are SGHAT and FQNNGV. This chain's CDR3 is CASSLDRGLAGGGYTQYF. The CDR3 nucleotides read TGTGCCAGCAGCTTAGACCGGGGACTAGCGGGGGGAGGGTATACGCAGTATTTT.

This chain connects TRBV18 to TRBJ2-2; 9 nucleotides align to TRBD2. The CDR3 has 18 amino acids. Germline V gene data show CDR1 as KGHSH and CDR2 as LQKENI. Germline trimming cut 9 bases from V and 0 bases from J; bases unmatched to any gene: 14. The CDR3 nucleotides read TGTGCCAGTGGACGCGGGCTAGCGGGACCTTCGAACACCGGGGAGCTGTTTTTT. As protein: CASGRGLAGPSNTGELFF.

The CDR3 sequence: CASGDRDGTIYF. In DNA form, the CDR3 reads TGTGCTAGTGGGGACAGGGACGGGACCATATATTTT. The rearrangement joins TRBV12-5 to TRBJ1-3; TRBD1 agrees at 8 bases. The CDR3 is made up of 12 amino acids. Germline loops: CDR1 LGHNT, CDR2 FRNRAP. Unmatched junction bases numbered 5, after V lost 6 bases and J lost 10 bases.

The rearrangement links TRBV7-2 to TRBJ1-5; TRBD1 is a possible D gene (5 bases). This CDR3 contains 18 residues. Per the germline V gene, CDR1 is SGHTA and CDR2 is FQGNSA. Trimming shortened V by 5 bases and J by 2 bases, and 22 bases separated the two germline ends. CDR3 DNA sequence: TGTGCCAGCAGCCCCCAAATGTTGGGGGAAGGGGGCAATCAGCCCCAGCATTTT. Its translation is CASSPQMLGEGGNQPQHF. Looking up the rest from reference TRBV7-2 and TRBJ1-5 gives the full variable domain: GAGVSQSPSNKVTEKGKDVELRCDPISGHTALYWYRQSLGQGLEFLIYFQGNSAPDKSGLPSDRFSAERTGGSVSTLTIQRTQQEDSAVYLCASSPQMLGEGGNQPQHFGDGTRLSIL.

The DNA for the CDR3 is TGTGCCAGCAGCGGGACAGGTTTCGCTGAAGCTTTCTTT. Its protein product is CASSGTGFAEAFF. V is TRBV6-5 and J is TRBJ1-1, with 8 bases lining up with TRBD1. Trimming at V came to 6 bases and at J to 6 bases, leaving 6 bases not matched to a gene. CDR3 length: 13 amino acids. Germline V gene lookup returns CDR1 MNHEY and CDR2 SVGAGI.

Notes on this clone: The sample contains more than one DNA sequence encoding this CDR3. In DNA, the CDR3 is TGTGCCAGCAGCCACCCTAGCGGGGGCCTGAACACCGGGGAGCTGTTTTTT. It specifies CASSHPSGGLNTGELFF. The J gene is TRBJ2-2, the V gene TRBV4-2; 10 nucleotides agree with TRBD2. The CDR3 covers 17 residues. Germline assignment: CDR1 LGHNA and CDR2 YNFKEQ. V shed 3 bases, J shed 1 base, and the junction held 5 bases outside the gene matches.

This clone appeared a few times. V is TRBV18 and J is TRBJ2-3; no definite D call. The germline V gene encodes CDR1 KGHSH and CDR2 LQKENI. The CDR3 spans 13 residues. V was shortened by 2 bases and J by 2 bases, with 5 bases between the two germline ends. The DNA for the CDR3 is TGTGCCAGCTCACCATTCCTCACAGATACGCAGTATTTT. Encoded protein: CASSPFLTDTQYF.

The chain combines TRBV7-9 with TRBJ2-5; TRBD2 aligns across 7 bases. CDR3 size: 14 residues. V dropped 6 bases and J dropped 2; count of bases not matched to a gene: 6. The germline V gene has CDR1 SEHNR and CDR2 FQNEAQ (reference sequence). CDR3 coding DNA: TGTGCCAGCAGACCCTCGGGACTACAAGAGACCCAGTACTTC. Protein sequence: CASRPSGLQETQYF.

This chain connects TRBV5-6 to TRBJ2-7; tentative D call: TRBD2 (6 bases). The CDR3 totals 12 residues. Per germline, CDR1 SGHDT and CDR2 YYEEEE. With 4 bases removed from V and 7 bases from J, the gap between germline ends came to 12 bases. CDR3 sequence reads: CASSPVSGEQYF. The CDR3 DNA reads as TGTGCCAGCAGCCCAGTGAGCGGGGAGCAGTACTTC.

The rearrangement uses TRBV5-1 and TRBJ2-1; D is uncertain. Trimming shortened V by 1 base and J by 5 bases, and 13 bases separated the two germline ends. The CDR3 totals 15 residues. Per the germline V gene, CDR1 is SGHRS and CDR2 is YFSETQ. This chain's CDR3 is CASSLLRHENNEQFF. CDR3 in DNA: TGCGCCAGCAGCTTGCTCCGACACGAAAACAATGAGCAGTTCTTC.

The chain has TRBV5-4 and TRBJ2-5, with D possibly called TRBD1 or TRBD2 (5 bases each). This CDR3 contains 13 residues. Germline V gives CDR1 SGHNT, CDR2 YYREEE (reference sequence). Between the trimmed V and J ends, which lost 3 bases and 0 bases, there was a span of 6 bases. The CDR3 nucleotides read TGTGCCAGCAGCTGGGGGTACCAAGAGACCCAGTACTTC. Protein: CASSWGYQETQYF.

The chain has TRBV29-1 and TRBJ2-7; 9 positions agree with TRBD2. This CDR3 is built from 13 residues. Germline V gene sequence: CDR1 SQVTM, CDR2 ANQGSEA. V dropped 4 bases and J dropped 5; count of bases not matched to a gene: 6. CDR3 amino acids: CSVVGGRADEQYF. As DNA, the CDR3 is TGCAGCGTTGTTGGCGGGAGGGCCGACGAGCAGTACTTC.

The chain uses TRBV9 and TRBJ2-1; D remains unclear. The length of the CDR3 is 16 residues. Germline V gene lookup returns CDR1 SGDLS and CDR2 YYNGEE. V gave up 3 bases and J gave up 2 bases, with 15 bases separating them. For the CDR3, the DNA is TGTGCCAGCAGCGCCGTGTCGACTCTAACCTACAATGAGCAGTTCTTC. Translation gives CASSAVSTLTYNEQFF. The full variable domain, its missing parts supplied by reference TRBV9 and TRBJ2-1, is DSGVTQTPKHLITATGQRVTLRCSPRSGDLSVYWYQQSLDQGLQFLIQYYNGEERAKGNILERFSAQQFPDLHSELNLSSLELGDSALYFCASSAVSTLTYNEQFFGPGTRLTVL.